This note documents a single T cell receptor beta chain sequence. The repertoire was sequenced with immunoSEQ multiplex PCR; TCRdb's copy has only in-frame clones and lacks some. The sample holds approximately 700,000 clones, 55% to 85% seen once. This entry belongs to a study of shared clonotypes between healthy human individuals. V was pared by 2 bases and J by 2 bases, with 12 bases between. Germline-derived CDR1 and CDR2 are SGHVS and FQNEAQ. CDR3 length: 15 amino acids. The TCR comes from a woman aged 25-40 years in good health. The sequenced sample consisted of memory CD4+ T cells sorted from blood. Subset specified: CD45RA-negative fraction. This chain uses TRBV7-8 with TRBJ1-1, with D uncertain. CDR3: CASSLTGVDNTEAFF. CDR3 sequence (DNA): TGTGCCAGCAGCTTAACCGGAGTAGATAACACTGAAGCTTTCTTT.